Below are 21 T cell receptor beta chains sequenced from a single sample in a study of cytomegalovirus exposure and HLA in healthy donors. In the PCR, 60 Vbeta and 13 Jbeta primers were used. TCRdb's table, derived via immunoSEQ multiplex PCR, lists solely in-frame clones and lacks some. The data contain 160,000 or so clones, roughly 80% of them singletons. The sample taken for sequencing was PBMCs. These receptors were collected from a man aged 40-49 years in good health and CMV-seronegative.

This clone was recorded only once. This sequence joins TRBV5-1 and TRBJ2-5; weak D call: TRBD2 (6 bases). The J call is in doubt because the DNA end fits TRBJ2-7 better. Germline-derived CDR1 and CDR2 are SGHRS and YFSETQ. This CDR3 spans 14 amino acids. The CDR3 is CASSGGGMEGEQYF. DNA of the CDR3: TGCGCCAGCAGCGGTGGGGGGATGGAGGGCGAGCAGTACTTC.

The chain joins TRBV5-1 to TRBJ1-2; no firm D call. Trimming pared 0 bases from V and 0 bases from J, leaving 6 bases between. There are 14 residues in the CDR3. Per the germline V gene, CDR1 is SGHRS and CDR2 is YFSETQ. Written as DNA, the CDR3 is TGCGCCAGCAGCTTGGAGCCTCCTAACTATGGCTACACCTTC. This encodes CASSLEPPNYGYTF.

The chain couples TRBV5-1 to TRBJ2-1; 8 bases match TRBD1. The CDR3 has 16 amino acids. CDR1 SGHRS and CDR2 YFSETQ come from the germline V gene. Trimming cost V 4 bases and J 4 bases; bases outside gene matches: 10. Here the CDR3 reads CASSAQGGGSYNEQFF. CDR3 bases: TGCGCCAGCAGCGCACAGGGGGGCGGTTCATACAATGAGCAGTTCTTC.

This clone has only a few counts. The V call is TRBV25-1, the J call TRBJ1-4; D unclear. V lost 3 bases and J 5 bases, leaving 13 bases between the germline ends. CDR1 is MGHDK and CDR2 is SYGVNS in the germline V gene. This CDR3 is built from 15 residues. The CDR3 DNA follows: TGTGCCAGCAGTGAGTCAACAGTTAAAAATGAAAAACTGTTTTTT. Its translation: CASSESTVKNEKLFF.

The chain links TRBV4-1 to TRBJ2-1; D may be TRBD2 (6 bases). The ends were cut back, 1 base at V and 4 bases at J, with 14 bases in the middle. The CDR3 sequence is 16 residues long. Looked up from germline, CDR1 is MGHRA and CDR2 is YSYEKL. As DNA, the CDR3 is TGCGCCAGCAGCCAAGGGTTCGGGAGCCCTTACAATGAGCAGTTCTTC. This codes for CASSQGFGSPYNEQFF.

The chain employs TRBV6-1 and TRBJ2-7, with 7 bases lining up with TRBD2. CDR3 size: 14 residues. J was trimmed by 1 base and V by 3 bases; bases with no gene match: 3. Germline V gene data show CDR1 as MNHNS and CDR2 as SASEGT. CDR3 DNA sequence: TGTGCCAGCAGTGATACTAGCGCATCCTACGAGCAGTACTTC. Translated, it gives CASSDTSASYEQYF.

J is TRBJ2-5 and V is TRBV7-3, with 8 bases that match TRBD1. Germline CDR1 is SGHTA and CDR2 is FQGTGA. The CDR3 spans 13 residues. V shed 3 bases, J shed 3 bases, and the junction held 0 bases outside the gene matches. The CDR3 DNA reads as TGTGCCAGCAGCTTGGACAGGGAAGAGACCCAGTACTTC. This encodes CASSLDREETQYF.

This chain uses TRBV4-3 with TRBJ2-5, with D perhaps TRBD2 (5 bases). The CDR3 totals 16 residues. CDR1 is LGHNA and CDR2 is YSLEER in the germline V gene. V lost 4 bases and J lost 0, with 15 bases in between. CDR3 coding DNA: TGCGCCAGCAGCCCCCACTTAGGGAGTCACCAAGAGACCCAGTACTTC. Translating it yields CASSPHLGSHQETQYF.

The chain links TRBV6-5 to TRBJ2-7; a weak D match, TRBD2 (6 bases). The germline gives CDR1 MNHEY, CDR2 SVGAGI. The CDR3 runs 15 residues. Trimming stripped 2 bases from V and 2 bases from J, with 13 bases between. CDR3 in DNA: TGTGCCAGCAGTTACGCCCCCGGGAGTCCCTACGAGCAGTACTTC. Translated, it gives CASSYAPGSPYEQYF.

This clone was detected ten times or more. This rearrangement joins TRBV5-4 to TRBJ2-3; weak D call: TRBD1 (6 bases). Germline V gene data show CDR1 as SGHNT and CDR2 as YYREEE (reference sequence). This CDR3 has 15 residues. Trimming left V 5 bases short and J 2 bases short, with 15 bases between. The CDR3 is CASSLPGQSTDTQYF. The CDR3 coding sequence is TGTGCCAGCAGTCTCCCGGGACAATCCACAGATACGCAGTATTTT.

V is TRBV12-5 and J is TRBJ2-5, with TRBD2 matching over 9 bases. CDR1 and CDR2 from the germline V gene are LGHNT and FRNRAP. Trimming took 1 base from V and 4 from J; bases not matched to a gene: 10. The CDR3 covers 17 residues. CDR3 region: CASGLGRASGERETQYF. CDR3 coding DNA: TGTGCTAGTGGTTTGGGGCGGGCTAGCGGGGAGCGAGAGACCCAGTACTTC.

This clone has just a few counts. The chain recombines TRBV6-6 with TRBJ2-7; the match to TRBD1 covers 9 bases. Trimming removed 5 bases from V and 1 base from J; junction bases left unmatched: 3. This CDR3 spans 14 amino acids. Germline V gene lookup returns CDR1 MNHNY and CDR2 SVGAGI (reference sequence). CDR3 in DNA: TGTGCCAGCAGTCCGACAGGGGGGTCCTACGAGCAGTACTTC. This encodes CASSPTGGSYEQYF.

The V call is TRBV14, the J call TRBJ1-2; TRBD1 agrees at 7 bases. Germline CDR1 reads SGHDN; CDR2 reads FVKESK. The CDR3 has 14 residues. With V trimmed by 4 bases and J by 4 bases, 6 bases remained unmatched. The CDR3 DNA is TGTGCCAGCAGCCTGCCGGGACAGATCTATGGCTACACCTTC. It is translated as CASSLPGQIYGYTF.

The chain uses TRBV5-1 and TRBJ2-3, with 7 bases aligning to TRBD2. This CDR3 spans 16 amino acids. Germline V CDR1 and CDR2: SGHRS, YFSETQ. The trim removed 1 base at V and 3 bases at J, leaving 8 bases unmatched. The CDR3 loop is CASSLRASGFTDTQYF. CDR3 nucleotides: TGCGCCAGCAGCTTGAGGGCTAGCGGATTTACAGATACGCAGTATTTT.

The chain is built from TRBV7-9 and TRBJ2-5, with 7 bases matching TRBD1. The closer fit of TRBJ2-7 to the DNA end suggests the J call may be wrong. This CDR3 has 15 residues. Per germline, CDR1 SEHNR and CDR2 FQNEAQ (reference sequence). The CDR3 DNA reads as TGTGCCAGCAGCTTCGACAGGGAAAGCTCCTACGAGCAGTACTTC. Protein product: CASSFDRESSYEQYF.

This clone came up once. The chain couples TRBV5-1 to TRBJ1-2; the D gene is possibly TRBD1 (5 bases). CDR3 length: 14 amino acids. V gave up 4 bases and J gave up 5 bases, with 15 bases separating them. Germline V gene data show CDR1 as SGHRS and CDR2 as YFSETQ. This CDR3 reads CASSLLDGGYGYTF. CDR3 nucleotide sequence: TGCGCCAGCAGCCTCCTAGATGGGGGGTATGGCTACACCTTC.

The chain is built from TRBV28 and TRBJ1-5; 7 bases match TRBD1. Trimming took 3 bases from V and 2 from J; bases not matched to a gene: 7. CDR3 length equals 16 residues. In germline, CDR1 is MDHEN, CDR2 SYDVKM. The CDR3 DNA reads TGTGCCAGCAGTTTTGGAGGGGGCTTTGGCAATCAGCCCCAGCATTTT. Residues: CASSFGGGFGNQPQHF.

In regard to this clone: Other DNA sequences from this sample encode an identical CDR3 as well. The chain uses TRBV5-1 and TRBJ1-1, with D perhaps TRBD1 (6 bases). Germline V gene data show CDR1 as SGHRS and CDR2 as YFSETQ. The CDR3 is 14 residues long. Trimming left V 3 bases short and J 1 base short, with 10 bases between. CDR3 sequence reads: CASSSGQPNTEAFF. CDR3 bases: TGCGCCAGCAGCTCGGGACAACCGAACACTGAAGCTTTCTTT.

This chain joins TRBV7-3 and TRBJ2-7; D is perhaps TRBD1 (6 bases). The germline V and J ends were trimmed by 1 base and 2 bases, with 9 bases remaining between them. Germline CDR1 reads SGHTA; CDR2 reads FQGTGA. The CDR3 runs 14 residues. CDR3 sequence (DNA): TGTGCCAGCAGCTTAAATGGACAGACCTACGAGCAGTACTTC. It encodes CASSLNGQTYEQYF. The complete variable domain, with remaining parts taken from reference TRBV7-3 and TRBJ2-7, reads GAGVSQTPSNKVTEKGKYVELRCDPISGHTALYWYRQSLGQGPEFLIYFQGTGAADDSGLPNDRFFAVRPEGSVSTLKIQRTERGDSAVYLCASSLNGQTYEQYFGPGTRLTVT.

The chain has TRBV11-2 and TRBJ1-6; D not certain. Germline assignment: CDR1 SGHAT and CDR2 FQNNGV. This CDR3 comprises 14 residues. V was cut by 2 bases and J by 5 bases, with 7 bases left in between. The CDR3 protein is CASSLLSNNSPLHF. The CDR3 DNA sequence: TGTGCCAGCAGCTTACTCAGTAATAATTCACCCCTCCACTTT. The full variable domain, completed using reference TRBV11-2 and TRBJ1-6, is EAGVAQSPRYKIIEKRQSVAFWCNPISGHATLYWYQQILGQGPKLLIQFQNNGVVDDSQLPKDRFSAERLKGVDSTLKIQPAKLEDSAVYLCASSLLSNNSPLHFGNGTRLTVT.

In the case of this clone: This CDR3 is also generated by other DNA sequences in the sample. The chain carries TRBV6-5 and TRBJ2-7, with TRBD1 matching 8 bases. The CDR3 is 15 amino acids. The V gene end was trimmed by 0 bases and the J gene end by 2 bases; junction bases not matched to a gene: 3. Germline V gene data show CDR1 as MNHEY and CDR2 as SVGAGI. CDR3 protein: CASSYSRTGPYEQYF. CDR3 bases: TGTGCCAGCAGTTACTCTCGGACAGGGCCCTACGAGCAGTACTTC.